The present T cell receptor (beta chain) was sequenced within a study of blood T cells in healthy people across ages. PCR was performed a second time for about 7 to 12 cycles using a sample-barcoded 5' primer and a J-beta primer mix. Each CDR3 protein is one row after TCRdb ran MiXCR on the 5' RACE reads. The sample shows some 900,000 distinct CDR3 sequences, roughly 26% of them seen only once. This clonotype appeared many times. Its antigen remains unidentified. Germline lookup yields CDR1 LNHNV and CDR2 YYDKDF (reference sequence). V lost 0 bases to trimming and J lost 4 bases; unmatched junction nucleotides: 4. This CDR3 is 16 amino acids long. Overall study results and limits: PBMCs left unsorted prevented a conclusive naive versus antigen-experienced comparison.

The sample comprised blood. The chain is built from TRBV15 and TRBJ1-5; 9 nucleotides match TRBD1. This TCR derives from a woman of 80 years or more in good health. CDR3 loop: CATSRDLTGGNQPQHF. The CDR3 region has the DNA TGTGCCACCAGCAGAGACCTGACAGGGGGGAATCAGCCCCAGCATTTT.